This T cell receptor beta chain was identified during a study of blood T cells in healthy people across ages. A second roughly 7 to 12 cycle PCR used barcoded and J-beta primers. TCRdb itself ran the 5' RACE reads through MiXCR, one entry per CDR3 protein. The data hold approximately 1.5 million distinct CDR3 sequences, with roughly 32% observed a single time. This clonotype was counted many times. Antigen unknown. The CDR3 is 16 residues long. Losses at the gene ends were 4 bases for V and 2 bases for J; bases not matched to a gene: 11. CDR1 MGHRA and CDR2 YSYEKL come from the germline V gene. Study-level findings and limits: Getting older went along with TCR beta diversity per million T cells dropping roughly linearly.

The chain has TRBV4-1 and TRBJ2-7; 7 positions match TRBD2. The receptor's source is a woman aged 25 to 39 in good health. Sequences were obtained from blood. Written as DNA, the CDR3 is TGCGCCAGCAGCCCGGGAGCGGCTAGCGGTGCCTACGAGCAGTACTTC. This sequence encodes CASSPGAASGAYEQYF.